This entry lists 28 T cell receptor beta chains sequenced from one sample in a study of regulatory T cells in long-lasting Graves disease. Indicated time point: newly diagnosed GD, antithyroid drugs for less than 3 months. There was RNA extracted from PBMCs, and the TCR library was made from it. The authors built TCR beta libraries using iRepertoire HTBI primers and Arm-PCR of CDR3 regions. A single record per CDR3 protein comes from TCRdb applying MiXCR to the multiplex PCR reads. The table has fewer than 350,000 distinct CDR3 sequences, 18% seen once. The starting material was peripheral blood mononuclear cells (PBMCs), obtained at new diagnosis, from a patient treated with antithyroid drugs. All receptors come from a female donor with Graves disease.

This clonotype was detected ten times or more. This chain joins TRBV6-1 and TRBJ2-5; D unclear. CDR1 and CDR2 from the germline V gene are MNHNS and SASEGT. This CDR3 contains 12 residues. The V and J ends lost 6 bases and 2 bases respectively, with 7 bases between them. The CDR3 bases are TGTGCCAGCAGACAGTATCAAGAGACCCAGTACTTC. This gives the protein CASRQYQETQYF.

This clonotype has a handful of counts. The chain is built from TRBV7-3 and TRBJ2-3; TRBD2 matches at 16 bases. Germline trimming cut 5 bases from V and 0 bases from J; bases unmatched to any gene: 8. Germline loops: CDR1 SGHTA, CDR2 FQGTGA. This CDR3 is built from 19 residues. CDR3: CASSAGLAGGVLSTDTQYF. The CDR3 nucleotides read TGTGCCAGCAGCGCGGGACTAGCGGGAGGGGTCCTCAGCACAGATACGCAGTATTTT.

The CDR3 here is CASSVEDDPEAFF. CDR3 DNA: TGTGCCAGCAGCGTAGAAGACGACCCTGAAGCTTTCTTT. The chain uses TRBV9 and TRBJ1-1; D remains unclear. Trimming removed 0 bases at V and 6 bases at J, with 9 bases between. The CDR3 has 13 residues. In germline, CDR1 is SGDLS, CDR2 YYNGEE.

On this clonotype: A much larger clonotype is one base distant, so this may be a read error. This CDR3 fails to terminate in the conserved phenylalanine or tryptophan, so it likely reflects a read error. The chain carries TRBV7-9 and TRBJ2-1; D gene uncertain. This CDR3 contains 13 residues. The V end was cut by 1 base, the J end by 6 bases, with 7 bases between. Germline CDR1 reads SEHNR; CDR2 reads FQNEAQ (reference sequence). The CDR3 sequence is CASSLETSNEQFC. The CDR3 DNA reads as TGTGCCAGCAGCTTAGAGACCTCCAATGAGCAGTTCTGC.

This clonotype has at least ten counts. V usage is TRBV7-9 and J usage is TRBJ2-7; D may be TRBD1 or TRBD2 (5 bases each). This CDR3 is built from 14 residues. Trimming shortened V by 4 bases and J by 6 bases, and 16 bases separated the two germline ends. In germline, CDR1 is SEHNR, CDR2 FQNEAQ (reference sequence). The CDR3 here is CASSSLGVFPEQYF. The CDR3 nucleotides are TGTGCCAGCAGCTCGCTGGGGGTTTTCCCCGAGCAGTACTTC.

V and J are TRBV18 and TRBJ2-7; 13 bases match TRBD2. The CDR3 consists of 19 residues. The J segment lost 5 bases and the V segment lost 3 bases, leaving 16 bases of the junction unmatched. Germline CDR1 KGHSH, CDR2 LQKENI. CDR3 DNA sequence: TGTGCCAGCTCACCGTTAGGACTAGCGGGAGCCCCATCGGTCCACGAGCAGTACTTC. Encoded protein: CASSPLGLAGAPSVHEQYF.

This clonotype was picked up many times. The CDR3, as DNA: TGTGCCAGCAGGGGGGACAGGGGACGGTCCACTGAAGCTTTCTTT. Amino acid sequence: CASRGDRGRSTEAFF. V is TRBV2 and J is TRBJ1-1, with 10 nucleotides matching TRBD1. Germline CDR1 SNHLY, CDR2 FYNNEI. The junction had 8 bases not matched to a gene; V was cut back by 6 bases and J by 4 bases. The CDR3 has 15 amino acids.

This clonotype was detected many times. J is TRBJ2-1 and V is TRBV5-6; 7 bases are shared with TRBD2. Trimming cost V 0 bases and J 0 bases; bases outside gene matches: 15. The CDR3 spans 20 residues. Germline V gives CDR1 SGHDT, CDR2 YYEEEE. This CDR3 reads CASSLGPAGEGSSSYNEQFF. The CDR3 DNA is TGTGCCAGCAGCTTGGGTCCCGCGGGGGAGGGGTCTAGCTCCTACAATGAGCAGTTCTTC.

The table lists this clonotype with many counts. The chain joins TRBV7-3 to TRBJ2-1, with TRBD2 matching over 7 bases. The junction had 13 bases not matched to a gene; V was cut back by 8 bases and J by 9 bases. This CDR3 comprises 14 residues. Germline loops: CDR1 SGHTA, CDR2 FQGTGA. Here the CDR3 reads CASSSGAGGGEQFF. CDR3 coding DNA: TGTGCCAGCTCTTCCGGGGCTGGCGGGGGTGAGCAGTTCTTC.

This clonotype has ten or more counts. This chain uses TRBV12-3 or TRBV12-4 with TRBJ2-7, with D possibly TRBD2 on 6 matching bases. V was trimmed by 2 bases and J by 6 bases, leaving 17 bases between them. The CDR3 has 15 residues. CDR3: CASSLLGASGAEQYF. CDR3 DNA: TGTGCCAGCAGTTTACTGGGAGCGTCGGGAGCCGAGCAGTACTTC.

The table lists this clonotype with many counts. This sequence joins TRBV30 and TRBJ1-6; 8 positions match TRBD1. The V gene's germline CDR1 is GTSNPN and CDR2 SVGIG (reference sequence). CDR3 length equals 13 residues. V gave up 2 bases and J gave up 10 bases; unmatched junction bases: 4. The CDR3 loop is CAWSQGARSPLHF. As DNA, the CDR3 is TGTGCCTGGAGTCAGGGGGCACGATCACCCCTCCACTTT.

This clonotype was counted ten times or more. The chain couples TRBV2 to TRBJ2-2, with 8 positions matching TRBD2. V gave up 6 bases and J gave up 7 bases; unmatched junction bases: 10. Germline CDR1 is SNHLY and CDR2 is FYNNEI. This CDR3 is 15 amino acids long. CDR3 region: CASSPLTSASGELFF. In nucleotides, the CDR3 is TGTGCCAGCAGCCCCCTGACTAGCGCCAGCGGGGAGCTGTTTTTT.

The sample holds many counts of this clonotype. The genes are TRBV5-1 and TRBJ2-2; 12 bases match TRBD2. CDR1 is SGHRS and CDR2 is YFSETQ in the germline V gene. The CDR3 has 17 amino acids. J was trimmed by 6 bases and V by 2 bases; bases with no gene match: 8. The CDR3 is CASSFSSGRAAAGELFF. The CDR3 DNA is TGCGCCAGCAGCTTTTCTAGCGGGAGGGCCGCGGCCGGGGAGCTGTTTTTT.

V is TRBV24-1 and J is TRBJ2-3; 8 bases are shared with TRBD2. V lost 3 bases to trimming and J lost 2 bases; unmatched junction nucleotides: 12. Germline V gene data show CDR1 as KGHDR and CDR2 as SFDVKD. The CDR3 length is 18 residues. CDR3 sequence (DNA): TGTGCCACCAGTGATCCAACCTACACTAGCGGTCCCACAGATACGCAGTATTTT. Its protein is CATSDPTYTSGPTDTQYF.

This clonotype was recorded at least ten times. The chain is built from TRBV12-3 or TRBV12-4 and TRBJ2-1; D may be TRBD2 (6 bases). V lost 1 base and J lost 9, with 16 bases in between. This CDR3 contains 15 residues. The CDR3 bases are TGTGCCAGCAGTTTAGAGGGGAGACTAGTCAGTGAGCAGTTCTTC. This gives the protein CASSLEGRLVSEQFF.

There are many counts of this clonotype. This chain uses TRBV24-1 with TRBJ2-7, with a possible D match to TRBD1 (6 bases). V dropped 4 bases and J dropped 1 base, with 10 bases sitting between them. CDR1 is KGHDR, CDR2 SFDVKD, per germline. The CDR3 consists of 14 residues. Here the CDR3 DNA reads TGTGCCACCAGTGAGGGGGACACATCCTACGAGCAGTACTTC. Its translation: CATSEGDTSYEQYF.

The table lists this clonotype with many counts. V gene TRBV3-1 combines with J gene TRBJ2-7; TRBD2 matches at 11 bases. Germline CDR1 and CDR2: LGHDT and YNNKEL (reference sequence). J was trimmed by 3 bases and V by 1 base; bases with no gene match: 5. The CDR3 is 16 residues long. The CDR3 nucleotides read TGTGCCAGCAGCCAAGCACTAGCGGGAGAGATCTACGAGCAGTACTTC. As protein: CASSQALAGEIYEQYF.

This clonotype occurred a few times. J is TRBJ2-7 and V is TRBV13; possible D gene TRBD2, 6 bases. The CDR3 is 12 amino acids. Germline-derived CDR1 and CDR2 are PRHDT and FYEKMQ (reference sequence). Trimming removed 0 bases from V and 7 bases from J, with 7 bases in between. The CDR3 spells CASSLGGSEQYF. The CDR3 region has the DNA TGTGCCAGCAGCTTAGGCGGGAGTGAGCAGTACTTC.

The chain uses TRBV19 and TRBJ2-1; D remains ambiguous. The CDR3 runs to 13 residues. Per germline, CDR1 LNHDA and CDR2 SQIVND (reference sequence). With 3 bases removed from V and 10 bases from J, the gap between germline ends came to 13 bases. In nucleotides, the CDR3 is TGTGCCAGTAGTATTGGGTCGGCGGACGAGCAGTTCTTC. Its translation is CASSIGSADEQFF. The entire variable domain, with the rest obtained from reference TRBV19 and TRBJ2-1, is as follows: DGGITQSPKYLFRKEGQNVTLSCEQNLNHDAMYWYRQDPGQGLRLIYYSQIVNDFQKGDIAEGYSVSREKKESFPLTVTSAQKNPTAFYLCASSIGSADEQFFGPGTRLTVL.

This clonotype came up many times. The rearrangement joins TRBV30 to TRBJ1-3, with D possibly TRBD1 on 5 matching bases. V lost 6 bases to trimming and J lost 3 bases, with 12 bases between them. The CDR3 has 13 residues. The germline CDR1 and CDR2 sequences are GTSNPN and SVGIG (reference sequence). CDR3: CACTGGGGNTIYF. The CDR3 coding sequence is TGTGCCTGTACAGGTGGAGGTGGAAACACCATATATTTT.

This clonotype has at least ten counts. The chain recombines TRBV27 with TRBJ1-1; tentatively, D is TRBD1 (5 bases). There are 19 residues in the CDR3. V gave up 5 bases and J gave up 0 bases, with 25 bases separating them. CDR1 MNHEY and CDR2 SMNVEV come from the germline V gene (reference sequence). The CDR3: CASSPDQRWGPELNTEAFF. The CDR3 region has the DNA TGTGCCAGCAGTCCAGATCAACGGTGGGGCCCCGAGTTGAACACTGAAGCTTTCTTT.

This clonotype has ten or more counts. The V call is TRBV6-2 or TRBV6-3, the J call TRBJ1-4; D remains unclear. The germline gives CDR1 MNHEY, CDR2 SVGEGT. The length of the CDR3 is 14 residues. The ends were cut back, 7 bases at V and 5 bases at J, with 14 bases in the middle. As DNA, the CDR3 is TGTGCCAGCACTCGAAAAACGAGAAATGAAAAACTGTTTTTT. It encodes CASTRKTRNEKLFF.

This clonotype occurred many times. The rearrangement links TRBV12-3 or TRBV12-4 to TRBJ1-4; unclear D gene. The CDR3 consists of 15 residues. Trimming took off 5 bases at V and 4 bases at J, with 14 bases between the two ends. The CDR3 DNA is TGTGCCAGCAGTGCCGCCCCCCCCGATAATGAAAAACTGTTTTTT. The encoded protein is CASSAAPPDNEKLFF.

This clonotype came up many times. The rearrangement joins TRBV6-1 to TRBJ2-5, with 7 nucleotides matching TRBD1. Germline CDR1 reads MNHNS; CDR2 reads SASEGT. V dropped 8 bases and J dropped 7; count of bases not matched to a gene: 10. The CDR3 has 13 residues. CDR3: CASSGQAEGTQYF. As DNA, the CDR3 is TGTGCCAGCTCTGGACAGGCTGAGGGGACCCAGTACTTC.

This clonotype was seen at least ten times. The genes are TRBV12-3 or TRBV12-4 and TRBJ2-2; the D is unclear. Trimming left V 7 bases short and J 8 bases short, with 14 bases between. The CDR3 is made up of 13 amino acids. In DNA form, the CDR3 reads TGTGCCAGCACCCCGCTTCTGGGGGGGGAGCTGTTTTTT. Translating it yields CASTPLLGGELFF.

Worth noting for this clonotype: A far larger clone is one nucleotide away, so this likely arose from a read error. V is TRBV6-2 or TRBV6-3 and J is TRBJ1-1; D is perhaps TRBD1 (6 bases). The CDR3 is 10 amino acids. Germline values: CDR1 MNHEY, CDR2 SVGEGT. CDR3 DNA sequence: TGTGCCAGCAGTGAAGGGACACCTAAATTT. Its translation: CASSEGTPKF.

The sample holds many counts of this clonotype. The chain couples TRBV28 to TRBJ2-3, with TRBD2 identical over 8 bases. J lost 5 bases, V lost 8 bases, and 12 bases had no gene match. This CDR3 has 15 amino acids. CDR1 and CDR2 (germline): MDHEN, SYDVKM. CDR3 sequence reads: CASSREAGRGDTQYF. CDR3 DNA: TGTGCCAGCTCGCGGGAGGCCGGGCGCGGAGATACGCAGTATTTT.

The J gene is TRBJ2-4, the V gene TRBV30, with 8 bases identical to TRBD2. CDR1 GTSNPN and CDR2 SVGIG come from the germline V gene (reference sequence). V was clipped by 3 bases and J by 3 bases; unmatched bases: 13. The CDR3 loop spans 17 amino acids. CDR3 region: CAWRERESLHHKNIQYF. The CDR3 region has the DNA TGTGCCTGGAGAGAGCGGGAGAGCCTCCATCACAAAAACATTCAGTACTTC.